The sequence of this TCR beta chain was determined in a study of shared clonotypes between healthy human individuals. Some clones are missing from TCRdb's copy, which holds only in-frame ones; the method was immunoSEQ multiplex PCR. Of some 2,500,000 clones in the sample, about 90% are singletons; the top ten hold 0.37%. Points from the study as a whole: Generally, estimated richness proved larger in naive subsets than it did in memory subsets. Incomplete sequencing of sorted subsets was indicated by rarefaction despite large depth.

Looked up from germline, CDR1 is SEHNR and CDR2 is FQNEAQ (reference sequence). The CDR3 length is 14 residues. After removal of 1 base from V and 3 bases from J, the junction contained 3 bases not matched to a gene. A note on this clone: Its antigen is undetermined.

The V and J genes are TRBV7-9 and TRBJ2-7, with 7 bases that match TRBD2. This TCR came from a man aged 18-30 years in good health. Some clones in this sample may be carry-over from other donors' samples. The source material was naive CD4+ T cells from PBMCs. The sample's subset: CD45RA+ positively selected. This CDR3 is CASSLGLADYEQYF. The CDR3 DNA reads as TGTGCCAGCAGCTTAGGTCTAGCGGACTACGAGCAGTACTTC.